This T cell receptor (beta chain) was observed in a study of blood T cell repertoires in COVID-19. Overall study: Whether acute or convalescent, the COVID-19 samples came from the United States, Italy and Spain. T cells, B-cell-depleted T cells, or PBMCs provided the cDNA or gDNA that served as material.

In the original analysis: Nucleated cell number was recorded as an estimate derived from reference gene primer amplification. The protocol was immunoSEQ multiplex PCR, while the TCRdb copy is restricted to in-frame clones and leaves out a portion. Clonal size and the V and J genes are those of that table, whereas D and trimming came from the DNA. The sample has tens of thousands of clones, around 80% seen once. This CDR3 spans 17 amino acids. Germline CDR1 reads GTSNPN; CDR2 reads SVGIG (reference sequence). V shed 8 bases, J shed 0 bases, and the junction held 16 bases outside the gene matches. This rearrangement joins TRBV30 to TRBJ2-7; 10 nucleotides line up with TRBD1. The sequenced sample consisted of peripheral blood. This clonotype originated in a human donor in a cohort sampled during active COVID-19. The CDR3 spells CALDRGRSNLISYEQYF. The CDR3 DNA follows: TGTGCCCTAGACAGGGGGCGGTCCAATCTAATCTCCTACGAGCAGTACTTC.